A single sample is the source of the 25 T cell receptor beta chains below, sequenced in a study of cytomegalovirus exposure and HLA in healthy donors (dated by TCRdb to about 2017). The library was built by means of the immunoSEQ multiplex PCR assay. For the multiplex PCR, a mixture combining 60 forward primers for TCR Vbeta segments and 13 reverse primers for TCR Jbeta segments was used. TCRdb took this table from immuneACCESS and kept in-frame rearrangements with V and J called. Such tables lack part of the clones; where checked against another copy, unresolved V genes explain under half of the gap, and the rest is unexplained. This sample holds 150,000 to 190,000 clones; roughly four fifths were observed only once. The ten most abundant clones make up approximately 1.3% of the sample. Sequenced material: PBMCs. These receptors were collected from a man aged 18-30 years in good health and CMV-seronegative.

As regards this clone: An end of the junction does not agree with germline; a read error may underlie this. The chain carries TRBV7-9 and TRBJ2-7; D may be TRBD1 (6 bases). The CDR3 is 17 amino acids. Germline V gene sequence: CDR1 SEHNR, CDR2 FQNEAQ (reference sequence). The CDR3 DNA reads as TGTTCCAGCAGCTTAGGCAGCCTCGGACAGTTTTCCTACGAGCAGTACTTC. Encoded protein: CSSSLGSLGQFSYEQYF.

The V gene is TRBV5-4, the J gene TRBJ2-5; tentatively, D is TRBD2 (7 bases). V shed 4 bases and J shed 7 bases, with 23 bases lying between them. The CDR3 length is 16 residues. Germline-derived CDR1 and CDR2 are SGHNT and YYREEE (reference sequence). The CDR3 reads CASSAGATGGRGTQYF. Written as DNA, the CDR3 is TGTGCCAGCAGCGCCGGGGCCACGGGGGGCCGAGGGACCCAGTACTTC.

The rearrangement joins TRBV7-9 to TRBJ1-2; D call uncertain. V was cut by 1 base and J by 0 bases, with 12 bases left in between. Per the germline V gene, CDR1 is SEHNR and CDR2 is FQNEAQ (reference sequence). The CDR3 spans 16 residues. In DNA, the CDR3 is TGTGCCAGCAGCTTAGGACGGGAGATTTCTAACTATGGCTACACCTTC. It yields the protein CASSLGREISNYGYTF.

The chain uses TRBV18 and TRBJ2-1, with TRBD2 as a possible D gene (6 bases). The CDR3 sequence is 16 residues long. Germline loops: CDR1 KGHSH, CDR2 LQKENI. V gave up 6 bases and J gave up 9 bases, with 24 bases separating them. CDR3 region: CASSLGEAGPMGEQFF. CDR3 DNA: TGTGCCAGCTCGTTAGGGGAGGCGGGCCCTATGGGTGAGCAGTTCTTC.

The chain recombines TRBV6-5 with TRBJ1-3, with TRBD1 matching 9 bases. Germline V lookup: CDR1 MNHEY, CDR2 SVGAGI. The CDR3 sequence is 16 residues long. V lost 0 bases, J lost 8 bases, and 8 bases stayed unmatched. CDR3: CASSYSERTGADTIYF. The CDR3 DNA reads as TGTGCCAGCAGTTACTCGGAGAGGACAGGGGCGGACACCATATATTTT.

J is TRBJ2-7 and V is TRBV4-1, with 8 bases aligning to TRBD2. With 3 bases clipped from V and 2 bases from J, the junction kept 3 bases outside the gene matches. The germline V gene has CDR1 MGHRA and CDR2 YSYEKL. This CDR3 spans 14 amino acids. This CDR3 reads CASSQPGLAYEQYF. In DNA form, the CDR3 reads TGCGCCAGCAGCCAGCCGGGACTAGCCTACGAGCAGTACTTC.

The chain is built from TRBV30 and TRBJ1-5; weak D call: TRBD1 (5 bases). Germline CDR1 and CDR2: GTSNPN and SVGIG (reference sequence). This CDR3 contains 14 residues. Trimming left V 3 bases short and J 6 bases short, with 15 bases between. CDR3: CAWSAGGGRQPQHF. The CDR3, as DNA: TGTGCCTGGAGCGCCGGCGGGGGTCGTCAGCCCCAGCATTTT.

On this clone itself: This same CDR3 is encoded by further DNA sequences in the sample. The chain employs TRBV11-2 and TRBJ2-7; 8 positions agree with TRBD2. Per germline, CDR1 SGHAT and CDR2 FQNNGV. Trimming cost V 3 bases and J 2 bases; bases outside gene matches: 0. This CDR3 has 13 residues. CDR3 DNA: TGTGCCAGCAGCTTGGGACTAGCCTACGAGCAGTACTTC. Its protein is CASSLGLAYEQYF.

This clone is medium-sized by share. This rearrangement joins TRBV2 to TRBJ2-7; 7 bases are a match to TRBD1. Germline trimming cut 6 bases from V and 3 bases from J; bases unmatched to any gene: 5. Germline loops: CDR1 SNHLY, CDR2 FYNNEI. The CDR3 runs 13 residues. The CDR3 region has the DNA TGTGCCAGCAGGAAGGGACAGATCTACGAGCAGTACTTC. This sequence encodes CASRKGQIYEQYF.

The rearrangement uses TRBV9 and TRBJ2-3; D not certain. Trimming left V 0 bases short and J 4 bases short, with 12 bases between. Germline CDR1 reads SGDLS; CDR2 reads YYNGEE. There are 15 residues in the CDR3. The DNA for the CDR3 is TGTGCCAGCAGCGTAGGAGCCCCTTCGGCAGATACGCAGTATTTT. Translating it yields CASSVGAPSADTQYF.

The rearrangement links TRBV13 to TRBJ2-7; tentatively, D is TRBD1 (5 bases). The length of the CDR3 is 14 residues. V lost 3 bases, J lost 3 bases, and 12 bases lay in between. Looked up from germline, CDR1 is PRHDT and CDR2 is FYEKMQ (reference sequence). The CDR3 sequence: CASSFGRQSYEQYF. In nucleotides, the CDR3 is TGTGCCAGCAGCTTCGGTCGACAGAGCTACGAGCAGTACTTC.

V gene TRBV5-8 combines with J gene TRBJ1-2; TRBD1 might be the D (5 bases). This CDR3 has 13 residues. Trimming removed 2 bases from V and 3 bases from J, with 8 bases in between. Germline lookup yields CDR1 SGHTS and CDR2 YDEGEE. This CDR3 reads CASSFDSYYGYTF. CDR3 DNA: TGTGCCAGCAGCTTCGACAGCTACTATGGCTACACCTTC.

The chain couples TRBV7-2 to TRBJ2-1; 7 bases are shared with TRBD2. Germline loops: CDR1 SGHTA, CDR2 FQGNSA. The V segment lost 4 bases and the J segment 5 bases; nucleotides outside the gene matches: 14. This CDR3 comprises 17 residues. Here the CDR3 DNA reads TGTGCCAGCAGCTCGAGGGATTGGGCGGGAGCAAACAATGAGCAGTTCTTC. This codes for CASSSRDWAGANNEQFF.

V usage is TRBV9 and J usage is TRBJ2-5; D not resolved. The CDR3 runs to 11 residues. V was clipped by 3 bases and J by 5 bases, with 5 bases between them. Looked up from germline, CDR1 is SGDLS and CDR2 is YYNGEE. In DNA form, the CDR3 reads TGTGCCAGCAGCGCTGAGGAGACCCAGTACTTC. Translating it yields CASSAEETQYF.

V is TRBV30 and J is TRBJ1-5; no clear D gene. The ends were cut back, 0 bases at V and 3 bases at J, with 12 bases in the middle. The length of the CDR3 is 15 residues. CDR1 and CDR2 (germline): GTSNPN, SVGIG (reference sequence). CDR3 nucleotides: TGTGCCTGGAGTGTACTCAACGGACTCAATCAGCCCCAGCATTTT. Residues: CAWSVLNGLNQPQHF.

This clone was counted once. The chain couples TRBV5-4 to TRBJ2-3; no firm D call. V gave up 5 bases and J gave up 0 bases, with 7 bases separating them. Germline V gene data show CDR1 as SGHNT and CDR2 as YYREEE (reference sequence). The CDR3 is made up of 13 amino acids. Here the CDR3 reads CASRRGSTDTQYF. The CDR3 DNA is TGTGCCAGCAGGAGAGGCAGCACAGATACGCAGTATTTT. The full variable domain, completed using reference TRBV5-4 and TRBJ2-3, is ETGVTQSPTHLIKTRGQQVTLRCSSQSGHNTVSWYQQALGQGPQFIFQYYREEENGRGNFPPRFSGLQFPNYSSELNVNALELDDSALYLCASRRGSTDTQYFGPGTRLTVL.

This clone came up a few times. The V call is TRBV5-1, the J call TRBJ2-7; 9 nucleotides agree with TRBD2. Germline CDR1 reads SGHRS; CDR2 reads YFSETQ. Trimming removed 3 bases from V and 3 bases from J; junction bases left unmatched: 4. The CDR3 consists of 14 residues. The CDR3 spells CASSSTSGNYEQYF. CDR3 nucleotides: TGCGCCAGCAGCTCGACTAGCGGAAACTACGAGCAGTACTTC.

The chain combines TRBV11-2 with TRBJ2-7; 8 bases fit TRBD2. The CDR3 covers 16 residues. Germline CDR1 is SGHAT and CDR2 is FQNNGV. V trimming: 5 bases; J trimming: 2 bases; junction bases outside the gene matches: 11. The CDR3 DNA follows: TGTGCCAGCAGCCTCCTTTGGTCGGGGGGGGCCTACGAGCAGTACTTC. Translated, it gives CASSLLWSGGAYEQYF.

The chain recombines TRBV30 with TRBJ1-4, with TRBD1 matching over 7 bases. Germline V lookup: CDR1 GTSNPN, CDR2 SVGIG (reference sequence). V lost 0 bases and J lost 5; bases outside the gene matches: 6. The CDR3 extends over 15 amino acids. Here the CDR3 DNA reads TGTGCCTGGAGTGTACCGACAGGGAGGAATGAAAAACTGTTTTTT. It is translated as CAWSVPTGRNEKLFF.

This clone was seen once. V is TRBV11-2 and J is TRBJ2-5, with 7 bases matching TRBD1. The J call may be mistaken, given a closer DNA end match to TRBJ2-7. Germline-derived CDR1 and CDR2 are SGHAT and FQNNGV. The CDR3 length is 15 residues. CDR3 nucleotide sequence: TGTGCCAGCAGCCGCTGGACAGGTCCATCCTACGAGCAGTACTTC. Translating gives CASSRWTGPSYEQYF.

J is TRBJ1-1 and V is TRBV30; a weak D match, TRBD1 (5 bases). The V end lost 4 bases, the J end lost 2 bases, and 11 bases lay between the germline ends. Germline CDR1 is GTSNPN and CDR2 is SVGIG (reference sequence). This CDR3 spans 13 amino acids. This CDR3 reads CAWKWGANTEAFF. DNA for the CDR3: TGTGCCTGGAAATGGGGCGCAAACACTGAAGCTTTCTTT. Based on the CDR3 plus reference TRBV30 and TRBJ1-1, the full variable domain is SQTIHQWPATLVQPVGSPLSLECTVEGTSNPNLYWYRQAAGRGLQLLFYSVGIGQISSEVPQNLSASRPQDRQFILSSKKLLLSDSGFYLCAWKWGANTEAFFGQGTRLTVV.

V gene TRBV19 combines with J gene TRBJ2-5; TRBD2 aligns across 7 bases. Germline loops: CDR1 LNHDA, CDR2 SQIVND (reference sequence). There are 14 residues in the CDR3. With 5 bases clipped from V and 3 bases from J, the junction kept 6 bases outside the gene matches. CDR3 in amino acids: CASSPQAGKETQYF. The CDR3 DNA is TGTGCCAGTAGTCCCCAAGCGGGAAAAGAGACCCAGTACTTC.

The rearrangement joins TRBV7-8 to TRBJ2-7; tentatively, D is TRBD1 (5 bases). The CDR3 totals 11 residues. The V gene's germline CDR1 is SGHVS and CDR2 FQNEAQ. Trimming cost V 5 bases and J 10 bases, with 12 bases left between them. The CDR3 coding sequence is TGTGCCAGCAGCCCAGGGCACATCCAGTACTTC. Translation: CASSPGHIQYF.

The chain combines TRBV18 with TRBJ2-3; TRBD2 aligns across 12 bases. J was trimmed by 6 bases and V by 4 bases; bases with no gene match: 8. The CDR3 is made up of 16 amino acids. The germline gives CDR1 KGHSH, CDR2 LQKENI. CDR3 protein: CASSHRLAGDPDTQYF. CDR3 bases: TGTGCCAGCTCACACCGACTAGCGGGAGATCCGGATACGCAGTATTTT.

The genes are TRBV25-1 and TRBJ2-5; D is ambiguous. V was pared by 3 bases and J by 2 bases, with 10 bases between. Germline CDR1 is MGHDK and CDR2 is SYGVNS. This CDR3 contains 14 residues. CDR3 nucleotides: TGTGCCAGCAGTGAGAGGAGAAAACAAGAGACCCAGTACTTC. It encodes CASSERRKQETQYF.